Sequencing of this TCR beta chain was carried out in a study of identical twins (dated by TCRdb to about 2016). Background for the entire study: The study deep-sequenced TCR alpha and beta repertoires from monozygotic twins, unrelated adults of various ages and cord blood to test whether fetal clonotypes persist. Replicate twin experiments were performed at different times using different library preparation protocols to rule out contamination. What the study reported, not specific to this receptor: Fewer insertions were carried by abundant cord blood beta clonotypes; a weaker similar trend was observed in young adult naive repertoires, while no such trend was observed in memory repertoires. Because the same donors could not be followed over many years, conclusions were based on cross-sectional statistical analysis. Recombination models systematically underestimated out-of-frame TCR alpha sharing in monozygotic twins but agreed with sharing between unrelated individuals. A weaker excess of twin sharing was found in beta out-of-frame sequences because the signal-to-noise ratio was lowered by fewer shared sequences. Compared with coincidental sharing between unrelated individuals, out-of-frame TCR alpha sequences shared between twins had an excess of sequences with low generation probability. Invariant T cells such as MAIT and iNKT could partly confound zero-insertion analyses, though diverse VJ usage argued against this for most clonotypes.

About this clonotype: This receptor's antigen is unknown. Within one base of it there is no much larger clone, and no base qualities were kept.

Every donor was a healthy Caucasian. The twin cohort comprised three pairs of female monozygotic twins, all aged roughly 18 to 29 years. CD4+ and CD8+ T cell populations were isolated with positive isolation kits from Invitrogen. V is trimmed back by 5 bases and J by 3 bases, and the junction contains 7 bases that no gene match accounts for. CDR3 length: 16 amino acids, cysteine to phenylalanine. Only the CDR3 DNA is retained, 48 bases long and in frame from the first base. Reading the germline V gene gives CDR1 SGHVS and CDR2 FQNEAQ. Library preparation employed 5' RACE. Sequencer: Illumina HiSeq 2000. A universal primer binding site was introduced by template switching, and a unique molecular identifier was present in the final cDNA, enabling accurate counting of TCR cDNA molecules. First-strand cDNA for TCR alpha and beta chains was synthesized from specific primers in the conserved constant-segment region. To control for contamination, each cDNA library was double barcoded with a SMART-Mk sample barcode plus Illumina barcodes. TruSeq adapter sequences along with Illumina sample barcodes were introduced in two successive PCR steps. The TCR alpha and beta cDNA libraries were sequenced on the Illumina HiSeq platform using custom primers. As for the original processing: Unique molecular identifiers were extracted from raw reads with MiGEC, and CDR3 positions were determined with MiXCR. Recombination models were inferred per individual with the repgenHMM and IGoR tools using an EM algorithm. The analysis of shared clonotypes was done with the tcR package in R, with sharing normalized by the product of cloneset sizes. To study raw recombination without the effects of thymic and clonal selection, out-of-frame nonproductive sequences were analyzed. TCRdb reworked the public reads: Q25 trimming with fastp, MiXCR clone assembly, productive beta chains retained. Rows matching on CDR3 protein sequence are summarized as one entry with the most common DNA and genes. The V and J calls and clone size are TCRdb's, not the authors'. This sample has some 300,000 distinct CDR3 sequences in its table, and roughly an eighth of those were observed once. The ten largest clonotypes hold 7.2% of the sample.

These same data were also listed under a study on yellow fever vaccine responses in identical twins. The second source states: According to the authors, in identical twins the way T cells responded to vaccination appeared partly convergent and partly personalized. The study precisely tracked vaccine-responding T cell clones in identical twins.

This sequence uses TRBV7-8 and TRBJ2-5, with 12 bases matching TRBD1. Sequenced input: CD8+ T cells sorted from blood. The clonotype was recovered from a woman aged 18-30 years in good health. The DNA reads as follows: TGTGCCAGCAGCGGGGACAGGGGGCTGTGGGAAGAGACCCAGTACTTC. This yields the protein CASSGDRGLWEETQYF.